This paragraph covers one TCR beta chain sequence. Its specific antigen is unknown. One base away there is no much larger clone; base qualities are not given. Trimming accounts for 1 base at V and 7 bases at J, while the number of junction bases matched to no gene is 0. CDR3 length: 15 amino acids, cysteine to phenylalanine. Only the CDR3 DNA is retained, 45 bases long and in frame from the first base. CDR1 and CDR2, looked up from the germline V gene, are LGHNA and YSLEER. These data belong to a study of blood T cell repertoires in COVID-19 (dated by TCRdb to 2018 to 2020). Turning to the overall study: Samples from collaborators originated in the United States, Italy and Spain and spanned both the acute and convalescent phases of COVID-19. The repertoires were made available in a free public database intended to serve as a resource for research on the immune response to SARS-CoV-2. Samples came from the ongoing ImmuneRACE study (first 160 participants) plus 1,254 subjects from 6 global collaborators. The material from the prospective study consisted of cDNA or gDNA derived from T cells, B-cell-depleted T cells, or PBMCs. The sample metadata nearly always contained a de-identified subject ID, COVID-19 status, age in years and sex. Where available, HLA class I and class II types were taken from metadata supplied by the sample provider and were not determined by assay-based typing. Deeply sampled blood TCRbeta repertoires from subjects exposed to, actively infected with, or recovered from COVID-19 were included in the dataset.

Overall study results and their limits: Clinical and demographic metadata were provided uncurated, with the amount varying by source and participant.

In the prospective study, participants were about 18 to 95 years old, resided in about two dozen geographic areas of the United States, and were enrolled through a virtual design. In the prospective study, participants were assigned to cohorts based on the clinical history participants reported in a screening survey and a study questionnaire. Mobile phlebotomists in the prospective study collected whole blood, serum and a nasopharyngeal or oropharyngeal swab from every participant. Participants in the prospective study had the option to provide additional blood draws and questionnaires over a 2-month period. Prospective study blood samples were shipped either frozen or at room temperature before DNA extraction. TCRbeta CDR3 regions were amplified from genomic DNA using the immunoSEQ Assay, a bias-controlled multiplex PCR. The study's own analysis went as follows. The number of nucleated cells in each sample was estimated by amplification of reference gene primers within the assay. To quantify the absolute abundance of each unique TCRbeta CDR3 rearrangement, sequence reads were collapsed and filtered. For each sample, productive Simpson clonality was calculated by taking the square root of Simpson's diversity index across productive rearrangements. TCRdb re-hosts the immuneACCESS table, in-frame sequences only. Its copies lack some clones; in the studies checked, an unresolved V gene accounts for under half of them, and the cause for the rest is not known. V and J calls and clone size are as listed in that table; D and trimming were resolved from the DNA. In this sample the table shows more than 250,000 clones, approximately 90% of which occur a single time. The top ten clonotypes cover roughly 1.2% of the sample.

This receptor chain uses TRBV4-3 and TRBJ2-1, with 14 central nucleotides matching TRBD2. The TCR was taken from a woman in her forties with acute COVID-19. Sequenced sample: PBMCs or T cells enriched from blood (not recorded which). The CDR3 region reads CASSQGTSGRNEQFF. The DNA sequence is given as TGCGCCAGCAGCCAAGGGACTAGCGGGAGGAATGAGCAGTTCTTC.